A selection of T cell receptor beta chains follows, all from one sample in a study of blood T cells in healthy people across ages. In TCRdb, the 5' RACE reads were re-called with MiXCR into one record per CDR3 protein. The sample holds hundreds of thousands of distinct CDR3 sequences, approximately 53% seen once. Sequenced material: blood. All receptors come from a man older than 75 in good health. Both conserved end residues are part of each CDR3. D genes are given only for firm matches. Size is stated for part of the rows, as once, few or many counts, or as a class when the clone is expanded.

J gene	V gene	clone size	D gene	CDR3 protein	CDR3 DNA
TRBJ1-2	TRBV25-1	NA	NA	CATGQNYGYTF	TGTGCCACGGGGCAAAACTATGGCTACACCTTC
TRBJ1-2	TRBV4-2	few	NA	CASSQENKGGADYGYTF	TGTGCCAGCAGCCAAGAAAATAAGGGGGGGGCAGACTATGGCTACACCTTC
TRBJ2-4	TRBV12-3/TRBV12-4	NA	TRBD1	CASSLTRDRVAKNIQYF	TGTGCCAGCAGTTTAACCCGGGACAGGGTAGCCAAAAACATTCAGTACTTC
TRBJ2-7	TRBV6-2/TRBV6-3	NA	TRBD2	CASLTPGLAGVGSSYEQYF	TGTGCCAGCTTAACACCGGGACTAGCGGGAGTTGGGAGCTCCTACGAGCAGTACTTC
TRBJ2-1	TRBV27	NA	TRBD1	CASSTKGANEQFF	TGTGCCAGCTCGACAAAGGGGGCGAATGAGCAGTTCTTC
TRBJ2-3	TRBV20-1	few	NA	CSARPPRGRPVADTQYF	TGCAGTGCTAGACCCCCTAGGGGGAGGCCTGTGGCAGATACGCAGTATTTT
TRBJ2-1	TRBV5-5	NA	TRBD2	CASSLGTSSSHNEQFF	TGTGCCAGCAGCTTAGGGACTAGCAGTTCCCACAATGAGCAGTTCTTC
TRBJ2-5	TRBV29-1	NA	TRBD2	CSVEVWEGPMSQETQYF	TGCAGCGTTGAAGTTTGGGAGGGACCCATGTCCCAAGAGACCCAGTACTTC
TRBJ2-1	TRBV7-2	many	TRBD2	CASSPGGPKNEQFF	TGTGCCAGCAGCCCGGGAGGGCCGAAAAATGAGCAGTTCTTC
TRBJ2-7	TRBV20-1	NA	TRBD2	CSAQLAGRYEQYF	TGCAGTGCTCAACTAGCGGGAAGGTACGAGCAGTACTTC
TRBJ2-7	TRBV20-1	many	TRBD2	CSAWASGPYEQYF	TGCAGTGCATGGGCTAGCGGGCCATACGAGCAGTACTTC
TRBJ2-5	TRBV21-1	few	NA	CASSKAGSGIVGETQYF	TGTGCCAGCAGCAAAGCGGGCAGCGGGATCGTGGGGGAGACCCAGTACTTC
TRBJ1-4	TRBV6-5	NA	NA	CASRYKGIGEKLFF	TGTGCCAGCAGATACAAGGGGATCGGTGAAAAACTGTTTTTT
TRBJ2-1	TRBV29-1	NA	NA	CSAGWGRPPWNEQFF	TGCAGCGCCGGGTGGGGCAGGCCTCCTTGGAATGAGCAGTTCTTC
TRBJ1-6	TRBV15	NA	NA	CATSREKSSYNSPLHF	TGTGCCACCAGCAGAGAGAAGAGCTCCTATAATTCACCCCTCCACTTT
TRBJ1-1	TRBV29-1	few	NA	CSVALTEAFF	TGCAGCGTTGCCCTTACTGAAGCTTTCTTT
TRBJ2-3	TRBV21-1	few	NA	CASSKVYRDADTQYF	TGTGCCAGCAGCAAAGTGTACAGGGACGCAGATACGCAGTATTTT
TRBJ2-1	TRBV7-8	NA	TRBD2	CASSPRTSGGVSSYNEQFF	TGTGCCAGCAGTCCGCGGACTAGCGGGGGGGTGAGCTCCTACAATGAGCAGTTCTTC
TRBJ2-7	TRBV24-1	once	NA	CATSDVTPMGHEQYF	TGTGCCACCAGTGATGTAACCCCGATGGGGCATGAGCAGTACTTC
TRBJ2-3	TRBV21-1	NA	NA	CASSKEGGLSSTGCRYAYF	TGTGCCAGCAGCAAAGAGGGGGGACTTTCGTCGACAGGGTGCAGATACGCGTATTTT
TRBJ1-2	TRBV2	few	NA	CASIADSYGYTF	TGTGCCAGCATCGCGGACAGCTATGGCTACACCTTC
TRBJ1-1	TRBV5-5	NA	NA	CASSGGVGYNTEAFF	TGTGCCAGCAGCGGGGGAGTGGGATATAACACTGAAGCTTTCTTT
TRBJ1-6	TRBV11-2	NA	TRBD1	CASSWDRSNSPLHF	TGTGCCAGCAGCTGGGACAGGAGTAATTCACCCCTCCACTTT
TRBJ2-7	TRBV28	NA	TRBD1	CASSLDRVLREQYF	TGTGCCAGCAGTCTAGACAGGGTCCTACGTGAGCAGTACTTC
TRBJ2-1	TRBV3-1	NA	NA	CASSLRGAGPDNEQFF	TGTGCCAGCAGCCTCCGGGGGGCGGGACCTGACAATGAGCAGTTCTTC